What follows describes a single T cell receptor (beta chain). What it binds is unknown. This sample was included in a study of T cells after yellow fever vaccination. On the study more broadly: With SMART-Seq v4 Ultra Low Input, the fractions containing low cell numbers were prepared. Notes on the study in general: Only a minor proportion of clonotypes was detected across both CD4 and CD8 compartments. Re-detected after boosting: most primary clones, more than 95% of CD4 and roughly 88% of CD8.

In making TCR cDNA, 5'RACE template switching added a universal primer site and UMIs to it. TCRdb fed the 5' RACE reads into MiXCR, producing one record per CDR3 protein. The sample has about 75,000 distinct CDR3 sequences; about 7.2% are singletons. Germline V gives CDR1 SGHAT, CDR2 FQNNGV. The CDR3 runs to 15 residues. V shed 4 bases and J shed 3 bases, with 16 bases lying between them. This chain connects TRBV11-2 to TRBJ2-7; tentatively, D is TRBD1 (5 bases). Source: CD8+ T cells sorted from PBMCs, taken approximately 11 days after the first yellow fever vaccination. This receptor was identified in a young man who received the YFV17D yellow fever vaccine. The CDR3 loop reads CASSSSAGRSYEQYF. CDR3 sequence (DNA): TGTGCCAGCAGCTCTTCAGCAGGGCGGAGCTACGAGCAGTACTTC.